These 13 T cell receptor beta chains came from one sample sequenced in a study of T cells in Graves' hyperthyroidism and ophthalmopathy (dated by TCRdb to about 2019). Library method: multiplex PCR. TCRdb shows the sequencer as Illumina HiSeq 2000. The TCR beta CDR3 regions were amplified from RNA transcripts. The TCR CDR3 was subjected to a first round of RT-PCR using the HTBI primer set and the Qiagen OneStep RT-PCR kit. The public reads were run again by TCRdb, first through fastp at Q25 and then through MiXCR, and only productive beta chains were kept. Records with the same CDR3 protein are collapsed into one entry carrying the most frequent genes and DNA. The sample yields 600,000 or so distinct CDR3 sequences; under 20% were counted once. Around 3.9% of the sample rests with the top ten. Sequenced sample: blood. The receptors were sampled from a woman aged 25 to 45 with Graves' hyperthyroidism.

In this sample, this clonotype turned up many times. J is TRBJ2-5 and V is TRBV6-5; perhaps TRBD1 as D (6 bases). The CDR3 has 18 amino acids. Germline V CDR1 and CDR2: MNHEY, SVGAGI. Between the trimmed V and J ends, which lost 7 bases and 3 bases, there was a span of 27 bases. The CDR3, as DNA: TGTGCCAGCAAGATGCGTGTCTCGAGGACAGTCAAAAAAGAGACCCAGTACTTC. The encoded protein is CASKMRVSRTVKKETQYF.

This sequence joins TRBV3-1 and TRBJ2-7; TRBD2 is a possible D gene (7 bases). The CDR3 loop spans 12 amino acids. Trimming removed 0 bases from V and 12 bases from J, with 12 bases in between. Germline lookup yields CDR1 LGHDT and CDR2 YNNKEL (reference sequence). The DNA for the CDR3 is TGTGCCAGCAGCCAAGATATCGGGGGGCGGTACTTC. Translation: CASSQDIGGRYF.

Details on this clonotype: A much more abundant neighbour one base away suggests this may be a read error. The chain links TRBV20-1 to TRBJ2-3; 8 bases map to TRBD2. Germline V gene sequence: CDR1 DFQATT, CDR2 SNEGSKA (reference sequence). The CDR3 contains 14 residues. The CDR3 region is CSAAGTRPTDAQYF. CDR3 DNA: TGCAGTGCGGCCGGGACTAGGCCCACAGATGCGCAGTATTTT.

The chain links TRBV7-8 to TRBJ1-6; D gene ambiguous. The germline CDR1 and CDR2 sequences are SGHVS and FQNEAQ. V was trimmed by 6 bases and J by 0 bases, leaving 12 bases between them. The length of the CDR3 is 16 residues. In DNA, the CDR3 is TGTGCCAGCAGATGGGAGGCTAACTCCTATAATTCACCCCTCCACTTT. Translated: CASRWEANSYNSPLHF.

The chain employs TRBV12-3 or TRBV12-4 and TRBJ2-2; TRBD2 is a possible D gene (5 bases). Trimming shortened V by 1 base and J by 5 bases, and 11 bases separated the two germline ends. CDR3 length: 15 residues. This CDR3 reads CASSLESGRTGELFF. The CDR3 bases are TGTGCCAGCAGTTTAGAATCTGGGAGAACCGGGGAGCTGTTTTTT.

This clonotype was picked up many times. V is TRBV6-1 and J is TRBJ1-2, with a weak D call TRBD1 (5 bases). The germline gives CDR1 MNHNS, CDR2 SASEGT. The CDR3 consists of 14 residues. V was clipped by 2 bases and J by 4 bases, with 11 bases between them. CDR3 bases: TGTGCCAGCAGTGAATCGGGGGGTACCTATGGCTACACCTTC. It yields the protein CASSESGGTYGYTF.

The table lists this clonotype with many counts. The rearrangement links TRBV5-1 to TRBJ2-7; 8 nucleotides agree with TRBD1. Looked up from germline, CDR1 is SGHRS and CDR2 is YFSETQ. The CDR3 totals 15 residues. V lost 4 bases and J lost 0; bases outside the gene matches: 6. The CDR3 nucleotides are TGCGCCAGCAGCACCGGACAGGGAAGCTCCTACGAGCAGTACTTC. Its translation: CASSTGQGSSYEQYF.

CDR3 region: CATSDPRTITDTQYF. CDR3 nucleotides: TGTGCCACCAGTGACCCTCGGACCATCACAGATACGCAGTATTTT. This chain connects TRBV24-1 to TRBJ2-3; no clear D. Trimming left V 4 bases short and J 2 bases short, with 12 bases between. This CDR3 comprises 15 residues. Germline CDR1 and CDR2: KGHDR and SFDVKD.

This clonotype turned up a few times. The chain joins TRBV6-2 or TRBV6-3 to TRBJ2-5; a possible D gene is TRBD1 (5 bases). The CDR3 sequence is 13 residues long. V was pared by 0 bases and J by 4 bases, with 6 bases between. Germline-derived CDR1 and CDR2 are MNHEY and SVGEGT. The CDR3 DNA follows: TGTGCCAGCAGTTACTCCAGGGTAGAGACCCAGTACTTC. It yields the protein CASSYSRVETQYF.

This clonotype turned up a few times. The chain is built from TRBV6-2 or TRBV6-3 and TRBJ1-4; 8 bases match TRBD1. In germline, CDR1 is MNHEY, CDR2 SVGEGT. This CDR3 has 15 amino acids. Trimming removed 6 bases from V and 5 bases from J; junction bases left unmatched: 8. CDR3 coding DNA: TGTGCCAGCAGATTCGACAGGGGAGGAAATGAAAAACTGTTTTTT. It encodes CASRFDRGGNEKLFF.

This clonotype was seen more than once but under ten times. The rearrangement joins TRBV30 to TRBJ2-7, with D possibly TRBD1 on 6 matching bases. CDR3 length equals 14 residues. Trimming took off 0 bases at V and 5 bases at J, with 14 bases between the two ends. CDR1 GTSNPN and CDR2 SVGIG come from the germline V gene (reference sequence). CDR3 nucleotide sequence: TGTGCCTGGAGTGTAACAGGGAATGGGAACGAGCAGTACTTC. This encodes CAWSVTGNGNEQYF.

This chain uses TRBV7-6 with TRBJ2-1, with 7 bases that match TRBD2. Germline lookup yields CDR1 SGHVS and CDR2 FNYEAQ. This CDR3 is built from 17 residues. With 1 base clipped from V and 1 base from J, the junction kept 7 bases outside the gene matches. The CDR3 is CASSLVASGGSYNEQFF. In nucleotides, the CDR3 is TGTGCCAGCAGCTTAGTAGCTAGCGGAGGATCCTACAATGAGCAGTTCTTC.

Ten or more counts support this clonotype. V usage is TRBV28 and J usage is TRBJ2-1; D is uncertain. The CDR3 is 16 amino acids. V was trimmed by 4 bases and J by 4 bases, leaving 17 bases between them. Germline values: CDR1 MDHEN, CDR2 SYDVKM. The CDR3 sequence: CASSSPQEHTYNEQFF. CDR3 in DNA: TGTGCCAGCAGTTCACCGCAGGAGCACACGTACAATGAGCAGTTCTTC.